Given below is one T cell receptor (beta chain) in context. There are no base qualities to consult, and no much larger clone falls within one base. Libraries were built with the immunoSEQ multiplex PCR assay. For most patients, genomic DNA was isolated using the Qiagen DNeasy Blood and Tissue Kit and was shipped frozen to Adaptive Biotechnologies for TCR sequencing. For most patients, genomic DNA was subjected to high-throughput TCR-beta CDR3 sequencing by Adaptive Biotechnologies. For the original study's pipeline: TCR sequencing data were retrieved from Adaptive's ImmunoSEQ software for 15 to 20 patients, whereas a few other patients were processed with MiXCR and VDJtools. To correct CD4 versus CD8 sorting errors, sequences present in both subsets at a frequency ratio below 5:1 were removed. CDR3 nucleotide sequences shared between donor and recipient were removed because their origin could not be assigned. To count as alloreactive, a clone needed at least 2-fold expansion over unstimulated cells and a minimum CFSE-low frequency of 0.002% (template counts) or 0.001% (read counts). Mappable clones were those detected in sequenced pre-transplant spleen, lymph node, or MLR CFSE-low populations of the donor or recipient. Cumulative frequency of alloreactive clones was calculated as a percentage of all sequences weighted by copy number. This is the immuneACCESS table as TCRdb keeps it, with only in-frame sequences that have V and J called. A part of the clones is gone; compared with another copy, unresolved V genes explain less than half, and the rest is unexplained. That table is the source of V, J and clone size, and D and trimming were worked out from the DNA. In all, the sample holds roughly 21,000 clones, and about 35% of those were seen once. The ten largest clones represent 7% to 9.5% of the sample.

This entry is derived from a study of graft-versus-host responses after intestinal transplantation (dated by TCRdb to the early 2020s). In terms of the full investigation: Recipients received multivisceral, liver-intestinal, or isolated intestinal transplants. Donor T cell macrochimerism was defined as a peak of at least 4% donor T cells among recipient peripheral blood mononuclear cells. Bulk TCR-beta CDR3 sequencing was used to track graft-versus-host and host-versus-graft alloreactive T cell clones in the graft, circulation and bone marrow after intestinal transplantation. A cohort of more than 20 intestinal transplant recipients, including one retransplant, was enrolled, and a few patients lacking pretransplant specimens were excluded. Rather than going through the commercial service, samples from a few later patients were sequenced in-house on an Illumina MiSeq and processed with MiXCR. Every recipient was given anti-thymocyte globulin induction, then maintenance tacrolimus and steroids for 3 to 4 years. Alloreactive clones were identified by sequencing pre-transplant mixed lymphocyte reaction products and comparing them with unstimulated pre-transplant donor and recipient T cells.

The sample's time point label, in plain terms: cells obtained before transplantation from donor or recipient. In the mixed lymphocyte reactions, around 200,000 CFSE-labeled pre-transplant responders were plated with around 200,000 irradiated violet-dye-labeled stimulators and cultured for approximately 6 days. Proliferating CD3+CD4+CFSE-low and CD3+CD8+CFSE-low responder cells were FACS-sorted on a BD Influx sorter after the mixed lymphocyte reaction. The research as a whole found: Patients with donor T cell macrochimerism had high GvH to HvG T cell clonal ratios in their allografts. Conclusions were limited by the relatively low number and heterogeneity of intestinal transplant patients. Early after transplant, declines in HvG clones were associated with peak levels of circulating GvH clones. GvH clones were found in recipient bone marrow, and some of the GvH clones appeared earlier in ileal mucosa or blood, which is consistent with an intestinal mucosal origin.

The sample consisted of alloreactive CD8+ T cells from a mixed lymphocyte reaction culture, taken before intestinal transplant. The meaning of the sample's cell subset or site label: CFSE-low proliferating T cells sorted from approximately 6-day pre-transplant mixed lymphocyte reaction (GvH or HvG direction). The sequence derives from a human patient who received an intestinal transplant.

Read as DNA, the sequence is TGTGCCAGCAGGGGACACGGGTCCTACGAGCAGTACTTC. Translated, it reads CASRGHGSYEQYF. Recombination connected TRBV6-5 to TRBJ2-7; a tentative D call is TRBD1 (6 bases match). CDR1 is given as MNHEY and CDR2 as SVGAGI, both from the germline V gene. V was cut back by 6 bases and J by 1 base, leaving a gap of 10 bases between them. Taken from cysteine to phenylalanine, the CDR3 has 13 residues. The read is trimmed to its CDR3 DNA, 39 bases read in frame from base 1.